The clone carrying this T cell receptor (beta chain) has a single count. Its target is unknown. The protocol was immunoSEQ multiplex PCR, while the TCRdb copy is restricted to in-frame clones and leaves out a portion. In the table there are 15,000 or so clones, around nine tenths of which are singletons. The data derive from a study of T cells after posttransplantation cyclophosphamide. Busulfan-fludarabine conditioning, marrow transplant, and cyclophosphamide on days +3 and +4 were administered. Points from the study as a whole: Later post-transplant blood repertoires were often dominated by donor CD8+ memory clones. Skin or GI-infiltrating T cells shared few TRB sequences with blood.

Sequenced here: CD4+ T cells sorted from blood, sampled after allogeneic stem cell transplant with posttransplant cyclophosphamide. This clonotype originated in a male patient aged 60 to 75 who received an allogeneic stem cell transplant from a related donor and was CMV-positive. Some of these T cells may belong to the graft donor.

The CDR3 nucleotides are TGTGCCAGCAGTTTTAAGGGACAGGGGGAGGGTGGAAACACCATATATTTT. Translation: CASSFKGQGEGGNTIYF. The V gene is TRBV28, the J gene TRBJ1-3, with 11 bases that match TRBD1. The germline V gene has CDR1 MDHEN and CDR2 SYDVKM. V lost 3 bases, J lost 3 bases, and 7 bases stayed unmatched. The CDR3 runs to 17 residues.